One and the same sample provided the 8 T cell receptor delta chains below, sequenced in a study of gamma-delta chains in newborns, infants, children. TCRdb re-called clones from the reads via CATT. The sample lists over 12,000 delta-chain clones; about 7% were seen once. The sequenced sample was blood. The receptors stem from a child who was a newborn, infant or young child, either healthy, febrile or measles-vaccinated (not recorded which).

In its sample, this clone was seen a few times. A read error may explain this, as a much larger clone is one base away. Additional DNA sequences in this sample encode the identical CDR3. The genes are TRDV2 and TRDJ1, with D perhaps TRDD3 (6 bases). The CDR3 consists of 14 residues. Trimming cost V 1 base and J 2 bases, with 10 bases left between them. Germline CDR1 and CDR2: GEAIGNYY and EKD. In nucleotides, the CDR3 is TGTGCCTGTGACACTGGGGATTATACCGATAAACTCATCTTT. Protein sequence: CACDTGDYTDKLIF.

This clone was counted a few times. Other nucleotide sequences from this sample produce the same CDR3. The CDR3 DNA reads as TGTGCCTGTGACACCGTGGGGTCGAGCTCCTGGGACACCCGACAGATGTTTTTC. Protein: CACDTVGSSSWDTRQMFF. The chain combines TRDV2 with TRDJ3; D might be TRDD3 (5 bases). Germline-derived CDR1 and CDR2 are GEAIGNYY and EKD. This CDR3 spans 18 amino acids. The ends were cut back, 0 bases at V and 0 bases at J, with 11 bases in the middle.

There are a few counts of this clone. The translation of this DNA and the TCRdb protein of a much larger clone differ at residue 5, probably owing to a read error; the protein shown here is translated from the DNA. This sequence joins TRDV2 and TRDJ3; 9 bases fit TRDD3. The germline V gene has CDR1 GEAIGNYY and CDR2 EKD. The trim removed 3 bases at V and 2 bases at J, leaving 4 bases unmatched. This CDR3 is 17 amino acids long. CDR3 bases: TGTGCCTGTGACGCCTGGGGGATCACCTGGGACACCCGACAGATGTTTTTC. It encodes CACDAWGITWDTRQMFF.

This clone showed up just a few times. Other DNA sequences from this sample encode an identical CDR3 as well. This sequence joins TRDV2 and TRDJ3; 8 positions agree with TRDD3. CDR3 size: 19 residues. V trimming: 0 bases; J trimming: 1 base; junction bases outside the gene matches: 7. Germline values: CDR1 GEAIGNYY, CDR2 EKD. The CDR3 here is CACDTVLGVTSWDTRQMFF. CDR3 in DNA: TGTGCCTGTGACACCGTACTGGGGGTCACGTCCTGGGACACCCGACAGATGTTTTTC.

Concerning this clone: Within the sample, other DNA sequences also encode this same CDR3. V gene TRDV2 combines with J gene TRDJ3; 9 positions match TRDD3. CDR3 length: 19 residues. The junction had 9 bases not matched to a gene; V was cut back by 3 bases and J by 1 base. Per germline, CDR1 GEAIGNYY and CDR2 EKD. CDR3 in amino acids: CACDAFGGIQSWDTRQMFF. The CDR3 DNA is TGTGCCTGTGACGCCTTTGGGGGGATACAATCCTGGGACACCCGACAGATGTTTTTC.

With respect to this clone: The protein held in TCRdb is that of a much larger clone and does not match this DNA's translation at residue 3, likely because of a read error; the protein shown is translated from the DNA. The chain links TRDV2 to TRDJ3; no clear D gene. The CDR3 sequence is 17 residues long. Germline CDR1 GEAIGNYY, CDR2 EKD. The CDR3 sequence: CAWDTVVSSWDTRQMFF. The CDR3 DNA follows: TGTGCCTGGGACACCGTCGTAAGCTCCTGGGACACCCGACAGATGTTTTTC.

The chain couples TRDV2 to TRDJ3; no reliable D call. Germline V gives CDR1 GEAIGNYY, CDR2 EKD. This CDR3 is built from 17 residues. With 3 bases removed from V and 0 bases from J, the gap between germline ends came to 11 bases. The CDR3 DNA sequence: TGTGCCTGTGACGGGTTAGTCCCCTCCTGGGACACCCGACAGATGTTTTTC. It translates to CACDGLVPSWDTRQMFF.

Relative to its sample, this clone is medium-sized. This sequence is one base from a far larger clone and is likely a read error. Other DNA sequences within the sample encode an identical CDR3. V and J are TRDV2 and TRDJ3; TRDD3 agrees at 10 bases. After removal of 0 bases from V and 2 bases from J, the junction contained 3 bases not matched to a gene. The CDR3 is made up of 18 amino acids. Germline CDR1 GEAIGNYY, CDR2 EKD. The CDR3 DNA reads as TGTGCCTGTGACACCGTTCTGGGGGATACCTGGGACACCCGACAGATGTTTTTC. It encodes CACDTVLGDTWDTRQMFF.